The 10 T cell receptor beta chains reported below all come from one sample, sequenced in a study of early T cells in non-severe SARS-CoV-2 infection. TCRdb ran MiXCR on the 5' RACE reads and lists one entry per CDR3 protein. This table has tens of thousands of distinct CDR3 sequences, about 11% appearing once. The specimen was whole blood, collected at baseline. The receptors were sampled from an adult who was a healthcare worker with PCR-confirmed SARS-CoV-2 infection or an uninfected control (not recorded which).

This rearrangement joins TRBV20-1 to TRBJ2-3; TRBD2 matches 13 bases. V lost 2 bases and J lost 3; bases outside the gene matches: 8. The CDR3 has 17 amino acids. The germline CDR1 and CDR2 sequences are DFQATT and SNEGSKA (reference sequence). Here the CDR3 DNA reads TGCAGTGCTAGAACTAGCGGGGGGGCCCATGGAACAGATACGCAGTATTTT. Its protein is CSARTSGGAHGTDTQYF.

This clonotype has only a few counts. This chain uses TRBV5-6 with TRBJ2-3; 7 bases map to TRBD2. The V gene end was trimmed by 3 bases and the J gene end by 2 bases; junction bases not matched to a gene: 12. Germline CDR1 reads SGHDT; CDR2 reads YYEEEE. This CDR3 is 17 amino acids long. CDR3 sequence: CASSSTPGLKITDTQYF. CDR3 coding DNA: TGTGCCAGCAGCTCAACGCCGGGACTAAAAATCACAGATACGCAGTATTTT.

This clonotype was observed at least ten times. The chain carries TRBV5-1 and TRBJ2-3; D might be TRBD2 (6 bases). The V gene's germline CDR1 is SGHRS and CDR2 YFSETQ. The V gene lost 0 bases and the J gene lost 5 bases, with 10 bases spanning the gap. This CDR3 has 14 residues. CDR3 DNA: TGCGCCAGCAGCTTGGTCGGGGAGGAAGATACGCAGTATTTT. As protein: CASSLVGEEDTQYF.

This clonotype turned up a few times. The chain joins TRBV9 to TRBJ1-2; D possibly corresponds to TRBD1 (5 bases). The germline V gene has CDR1 SGDLS and CDR2 YYNGEE. The CDR3 has 15 amino acids. V was cut by 6 bases and J by 2 bases, with 17 bases left in between. The CDR3, as DNA: TGTGCCAGCACAACGAGCAGGGAGAGCAACTATGGCTACACCTTC. Amino acids: CASTTSRESNYGYTF.

The sample holds many counts of this clonotype. This chain connects TRBV4-2 to TRBJ2-1, with D perhaps matching TRBD2 (6 bases). There are 16 residues in the CDR3. V dropped 0 bases and J dropped 0 bases, with 9 bases sitting between them. Germline V gene lookup returns CDR1 LGHNA and CDR2 YNFKEQ. The chain's CDR3 is CASSQDLGGSYNEQFF. CDR3 sequence (DNA): TGTGCCAGCAGCCAAGATCTCGGGGGCTCCTACAATGAGCAGTTCTTC.

This clonotype was found a few times. The chain couples TRBV18 to TRBJ1-1, with D perhaps TRBD1 (6 bases). Between the trimmed V and J ends, which lost 3 bases and 3 bases, there was a span of 14 bases. CDR1 and CDR2 from the germline V gene are KGHSH and LQKENI. CDR3 size: 15 residues. The CDR3 nucleotides are TGTGCCAGCTCACCTCCAACAGGGATGGACACTGAAGCTTTCTTT. Translation: CASSPPTGMDTEAFF.

This clonotype turned up a few times. This rearrangement joins TRBV20-1 to TRBJ2-1; 7 bases are shared with TRBD1. From germline, CDR1 is DFQATT and CDR2 SNEGSKA (reference sequence). The CDR3 has 14 residues. With 3 bases clipped from V and 3 bases from J, the junction kept 5 bases outside the gene matches. The CDR3 here is CSASFGDSYNEQFF. DNA of the CDR3: TGCAGTGCTAGTTTCGGGGACAGCTACAATGAGCAGTTCTTC.

V is TRBV6-2 or TRBV6-3 and J is TRBJ1-5, with D possibly being TRBD1 (5 bases). This CDR3 has 12 residues. V lost 2 bases, J lost 10 bases, and 9 bases lay in between. Germline loops: CDR1 MNHEY, CDR2 SVGEGT. CDR3 region: CASSYLGAPQHF. The DNA of the CDR3 is TGTGCCAGCAGTTACCTCGGGGCCCCCCAGCATTTT.

This clonotype was seen many times. The genes are TRBV10-3 and TRBJ2-3, with a weak D call TRBD2 (5 bases). Trimming took 3 bases from V and 9 from J, leaving 10 bases between them. The CDR3 extends over 12 amino acids. Germline lookup yields CDR1 ENHRY and CDR2 SYGVKD. The CDR3 DNA reads as TGTGCCATCAGTGAAGAGGGCCCAACGCAGTATTTT. Translation: CAISEEGPTQYF.

This clonotype has ten or more counts. The gene calls are TRBV15 and TRBJ2-5; 11 nucleotides align to TRBD2. In germline, CDR1 is LNHNV, CDR2 YYDKDF (reference sequence). The CDR3 consists of 15 residues. With V trimmed by 3 bases and J by 4 bases, 4 bases remained unmatched. The CDR3 DNA is TGTGCCACCAGCAGTCTAGCGGGGGGTTCAGAGACCCAGTACTTC. Its translation is CATSSLAGGSETQYF.